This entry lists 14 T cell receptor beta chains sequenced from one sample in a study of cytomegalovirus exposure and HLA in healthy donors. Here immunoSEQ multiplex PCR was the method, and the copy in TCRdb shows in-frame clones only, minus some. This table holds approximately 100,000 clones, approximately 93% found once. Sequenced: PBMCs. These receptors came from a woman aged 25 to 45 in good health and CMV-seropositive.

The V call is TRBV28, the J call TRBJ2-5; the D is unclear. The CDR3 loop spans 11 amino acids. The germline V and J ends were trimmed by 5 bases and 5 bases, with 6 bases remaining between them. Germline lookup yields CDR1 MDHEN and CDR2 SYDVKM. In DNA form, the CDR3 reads TGTGCCAGCAGTGCCCAGGAGACCCAGTACTTC. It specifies CASSAQETQYF.

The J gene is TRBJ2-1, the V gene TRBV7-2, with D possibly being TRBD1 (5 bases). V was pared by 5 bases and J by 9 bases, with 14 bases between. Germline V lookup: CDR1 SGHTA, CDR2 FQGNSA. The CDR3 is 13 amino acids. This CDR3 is CASSTDRDSEQFF. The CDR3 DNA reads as TGTGCCAGCAGCACTGACAGAGACAGTGAGCAGTTCTTC.

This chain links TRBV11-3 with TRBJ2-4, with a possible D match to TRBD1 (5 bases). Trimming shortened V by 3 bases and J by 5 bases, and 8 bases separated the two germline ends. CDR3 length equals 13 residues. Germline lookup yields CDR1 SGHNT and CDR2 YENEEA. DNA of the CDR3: TGTGCCAGCAGCTTGCAGGGCGAAAACATTCAGTACTTC. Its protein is CASSLQGENIQYF.

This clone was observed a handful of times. The CDR3 reads CASSLAGGRTYGYTF. For the CDR3, the DNA is TGTGCCAGCAGCTTGGCAGGGGGGCGAACCTATGGCTACACCTTC. The chain couples TRBV5-4 to TRBJ1-2, with TRBD1 identical over 7 bases. CDR3 length equals 15 residues. Trimming at V came to 0 bases and at J to 4 bases, leaving 6 bases not matched to a gene. Germline loops: CDR1 SGHNT, CDR2 YYREEE (reference sequence).

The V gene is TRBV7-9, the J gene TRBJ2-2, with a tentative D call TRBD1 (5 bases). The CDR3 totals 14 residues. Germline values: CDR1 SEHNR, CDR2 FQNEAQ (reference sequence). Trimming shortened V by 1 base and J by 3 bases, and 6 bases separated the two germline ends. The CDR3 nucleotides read TGTGCCAGCAGCTTAGTAGGGGACACCGGGGAGCTGTTTTTT. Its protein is CASSLVGDTGELFF. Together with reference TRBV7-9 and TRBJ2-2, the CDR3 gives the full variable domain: DTGVSQNPRHKITKRGQNVTFRCDPISEHNRLYWYRQTLGQGPEFLTYFQNEAQLEKSRLLSDRFSAERPKGSFSTLEIQRTEQGDSAMYLCASSLVGDTGELFFGEGSRLTVL.

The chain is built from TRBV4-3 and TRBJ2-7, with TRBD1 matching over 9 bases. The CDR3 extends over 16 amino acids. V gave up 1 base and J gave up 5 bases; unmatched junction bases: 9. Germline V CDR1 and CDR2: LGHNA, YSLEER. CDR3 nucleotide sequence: TGCGCCAGCAGCCAAGGGGACAGGGTCGAAATCCACGAGCAGTACTTC. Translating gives CASSQGDRVEIHEQYF.

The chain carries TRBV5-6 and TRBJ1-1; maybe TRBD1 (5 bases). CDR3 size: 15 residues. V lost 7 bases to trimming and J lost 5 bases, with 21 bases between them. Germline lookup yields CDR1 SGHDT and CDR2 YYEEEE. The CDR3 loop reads CASAARPGGLTEAFF. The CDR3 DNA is TGTGCCAGCGCTGCTCGTCCCGGGGGATTGACTGAAGCTTTCTTT.

The CDR3 DNA sequence: TGTGCCATCAGAGGGGGGGTTAATGAAAAACTGTTTTTT. This translates into CAIRGGVNEKLFF. This rearrangement joins TRBV10-3 to TRBJ1-4; TRBD1 is a possible D gene (6 bases). Germline V CDR1 and CDR2: ENHRY, SYGVKD. There are 13 residues in the CDR3. Trimming took off 6 bases at V and 4 bases at J, with 9 bases between the two ends.

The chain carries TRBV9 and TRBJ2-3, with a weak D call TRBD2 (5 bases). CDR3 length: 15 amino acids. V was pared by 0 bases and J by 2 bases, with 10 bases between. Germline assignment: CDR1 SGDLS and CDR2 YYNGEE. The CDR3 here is CASSVAPGITDTQYF. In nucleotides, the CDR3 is TGTGCCAGCAGCGTAGCTCCGGGAATCACAGATACGCAGTATTTT.

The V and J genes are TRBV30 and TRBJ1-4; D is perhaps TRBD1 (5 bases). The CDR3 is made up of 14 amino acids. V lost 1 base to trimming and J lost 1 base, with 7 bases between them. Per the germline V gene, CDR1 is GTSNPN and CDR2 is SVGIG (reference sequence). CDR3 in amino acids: CAWSAGRTNEKLFF. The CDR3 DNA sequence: TGTGCCTGGAGTGCAGGGCGAACTAATGAAAAACTGTTTTTT.

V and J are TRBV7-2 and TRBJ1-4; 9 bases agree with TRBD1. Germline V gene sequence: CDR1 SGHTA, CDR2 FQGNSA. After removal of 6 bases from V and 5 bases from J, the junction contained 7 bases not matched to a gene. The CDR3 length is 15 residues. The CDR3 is CASSRDRGGNEKLFF. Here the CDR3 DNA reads TGTGCCAGCAGTCGTGACAGGGGGGGGAATGAAAAACTGTTTTTT.

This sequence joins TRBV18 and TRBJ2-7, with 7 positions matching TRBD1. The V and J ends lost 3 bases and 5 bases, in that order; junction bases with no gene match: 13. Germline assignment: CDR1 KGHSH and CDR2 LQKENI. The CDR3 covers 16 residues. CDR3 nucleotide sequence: TGTGCCAGCTCACCTAGGTTGGGGACAGCAGGAGACGAGCAGTACTTC. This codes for CASSPRLGTAGDEQYF.

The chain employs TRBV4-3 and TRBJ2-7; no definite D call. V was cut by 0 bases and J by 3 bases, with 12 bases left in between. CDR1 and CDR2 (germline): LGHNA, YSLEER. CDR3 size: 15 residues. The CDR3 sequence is CASSQELAGRYEQYF. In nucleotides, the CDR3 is TGCGCCAGCAGCCAAGAATTGGCAGGTCGCTACGAGCAGTACTTC.

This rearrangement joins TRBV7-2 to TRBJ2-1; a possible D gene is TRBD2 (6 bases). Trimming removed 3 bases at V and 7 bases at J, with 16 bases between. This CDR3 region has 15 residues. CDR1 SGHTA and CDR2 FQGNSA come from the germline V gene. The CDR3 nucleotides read TGTGCCAGCAGCTTGGCGGGACGCGAGTCGAATGAGCAGTTCTTC. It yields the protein CASSLAGRESNEQFF.